This is a list of T cell receptor beta chains from one sample in a study of shared clonotypes between healthy human individuals. TCRdb keeps only in-frame clones here, not all; method: immunoSEQ multiplex PCR. The sample has under 650,000 clones; approximately 95% are singletons. Sequenced input: naive CD4+ T cells sorted from blood. Source of these receptors: a woman aged 25 to 39 in good health. CDR3s include the opening cysteine and the closing phenylalanine or tryptophan. Each record gives: V gene, J gene, D gene, clone size, CDR3 DNA, CDR3 protein. The D gene is left open where the match is weak. Expanded clones are given a class, and other clones once, few, many or no size at all.

>TRBV30|TRBJ2-7|TRBD1|.
TGTGCCTGCCGGGACAGGGGGCTTTACGAGCAGTACTTC
CACRDRGLYEQYF
>TRBV28|TRBJ1-5|TRBD1|few
TGTGCCAGCAGTGACAGGGATCATCAGCCCCAGCATTTT
CASSDRDHQPQHF
>TRBV27|TRBJ1-5|.|.
TGTGCCAGCAGTTCCCGGGGGGGAATCAATCAGCCCCAGCATTTT
CASSSRGGINQPQHF
>TRBV28|TRBJ1-1|.|.
TGTGCCAGCAGAGTTTCGAACACTGAAGCTTTCTTT
CASRVSNTEAFF
>TRBV30|TRBJ1-5|TRBD1|.
TGTGCCTGGAGTCTGGGACAGTATAGCAATCAGCCCCAGCATTTT
CAWSLGQYSNQPQHF
>TRBV18|TRBJ1-5|.|.
TGTGCCAGCTCATCCGGCCCGGACGGGCAGCCCCAGCATTTT
CASSSGPDGQPQHF
>TRBV11-1|TRBJ1-2|.|.
TGTGCCAGCAGCTTAGAAATGGGGCCGGGTGGCTACACCTTC
CASSLEMGPGGYTF
>TRBV10-3|TRBJ1-2|.|.
TGTGCCATCAGATCGGACGCTCTCTGGGGCTACACCTTC
CAIRSDALWGYTF
>TRBV6-1|TRBJ2-5|.|.
TGTGCCAGCAGTGGTTGGGGAGGTCGGGAGACCCAGTACTTC
CASSGWGGRETQYF
>TRBV6-5|TRBJ1-4|.|.
TGTGCCAGCAGCGGACAAGCTAATGAAAAACTGTTTTTT
CASSGQANEKLFF
>TRBV10-3|TRBJ1-1|TRBD1|once
TGTGCCAACTCAGGGGGCTTGTACACTGAAGCTTTCTTT
CANSGGLYTEAFF
>TRBV5-1|TRBJ2-7|.|once
TGCGCCAGCAGCTTTCCGGGCCCCCGTAACGAGCAGTACTTC
CASSFPGPRNEQYF
>TRBV2|TRBJ1-5|.|few
TGTGCCAGCAGAGGACAGTATAGCAATCAGCCCCAGCATTTT
CASRGQYSNQPQHF
>TRBV4-1|TRBJ1-2|.|.
TGCGCCAGCAGCCAAGTTGATCTAGGACCGGCTAACTATGGCTACACCTTC
CASSQVDLGPANYGYTF
>TRBV28|TRBJ2-7|TRBD2|.
TGTGCCAGCAGTCAAGCCGCGGGAGTGAGCTACGAGCAGTACTTC
CASSQAAGVSYEQYF
>TRBV6-1|TRBJ1-4|TRBD1|.
TGTGCCAGCAGTGAAGCGCAGGGACAGGGTAATGAAAAACTGTTTTTT
CASSEAQGQGNEKLFF
>TRBV27|TRBJ2-7|.|.
TGTGCCAGCAGCCCCGGGACCTCCTCCTACGAGCAGTACTTC
CASSPGTSSYEQYF
>TRBV2|TRBJ1-1|.|.
TGTGCCAGCAGTGGGCACATGAACACTGAAGCTTTCTTT
CASSGHMNTEAFF
>TRBV6-1|TRBJ2-5|TRBD1|few
TGTGCCAGCAGTAAAGCTACAGGGGTTAAAGGCCAAGAGACCCAGTACTTC
CASSKATGVKGQETQYF
>TRBV10-3|TRBJ2-2|TRBD2|.
TGTGCCATCAGTGAAACTAGCGGGAGTTTAACCGGGGAGCTGTTTTTT
CAISETSGSLTGELFF
>TRBV10-3|TRBJ2-7|TRBD2|.
TGTGCCATCAGTGAGCCGATGGCGGGAGCTCGTCACGAGCAGTACTTC
CAISEPMAGARHEQYF
>TRBV5-1|TRBJ2-5|TRBD1|.
TGCGCCAGCAGCTCCCCTCAGGGGGCTAGGGCCCAGTACTTC
CASSSPQGARAQYF
>TRBV11-2|TRBJ2-7|TRBD2|.
TGTGCCAGCAGCACTCGGACTAGCGGGAGTTTCGAGCAGTACTTC
CASSTRTSGSFEQYF
>TRBV28|TRBJ2-1|.|.
TGTGCCAGCAGTACCCCTTTCCAGCGGGCCTTCTACAATGAGCAGTTCTTC
CASSTPFQRAFYNEQFF
>TRBV2|TRBJ1-2|.|.
TGTGCCAGCAGTGAAGCAGGGCACCCTAACTATGGCTACACCTTC
CASSEAGHPNYGYTF
>TRBV5-1|TRBJ2-3|.|.
TGCGCCAGCCGGGATGGGGTCGGTGGGTTAACAGATACGCAGTATTTT
CASRDGVGGLTDTQYF
>TRBV28|TRBJ1-2|TRBD1|.
TGTGCCAGCAGCGGGGGGGAGACAGGGAACTATGGCTACACCTTC
CASSGGETGNYGYTF
>TRBV5-1|TRBJ2-7|.|.
TGCGCCAGCAGCCTCAGTCCACCACCCTACGAGCAGTACTTC
CASSLSPPPYEQYF
>TRBV19|TRBJ1-1|.|.
TGTGCCAGTAGTATTCTCCACGCGGCTGAAGCTTTCTTT
CASSILHAAEAFF
>TRBV30|TRBJ1-5|.|few
TGTGCCTCCGGGACCCACAATCAGCCCCAGCATTTT
CASGTHNQPQHF
>TRBV20-1|TRBJ2-7|.|few
TGCAGTGCCGGGCATTCGGGACAGTACTTC
CSAGHSGQYF
>TRBV6-4|TRBJ1-4|TRBD1|.
TGTGCCAGCAGTCCCGGGACAGGGGGAGAAAAACTGTTTTTT
CASSPGTGGEKLFF
>TRBV19|TRBJ1-1|.|once
TGTGCCAGTAGGGGCGAGGGGAACACTGAAGCTTTCTTT
CASRGEGNTEAFF
>TRBV28|TRBJ2-1|TRBD2|.
TGTGCCAGCAGTCTAAATTACGGGACTAACTCTTACAATGAGCAGTTCTTC
CASSLNYGTNSYNEQFF
>TRBV9|TRBJ2-3|TRBD2|.
TGTGCCAGCAGCGTAGTGCCAGCGGGGATGGGAGATACGCAGTATTTT
CASSVVPAGMGDTQYF
>TRBV6-5|TRBJ2-5|.|.
TGTGCCAGCAGTTGGGGACACACACAAGAGACCCAGTACTTC
CASSWGHTQETQYF
>TRBV29-1|TRBJ2-2|.|.
TGCAGCGTTGCTTTTGGGAGGTTGGGTACCGGGGAGCTGTTTTTT
CSVAFGRLGTGELFF
>TRBV5-8|TRBJ2-2|TRBD2|.
TGTGCCAGCAGCTTGACTAGCGGGAGTCCCCCCGGGGAGCTGTTTTTT
CASSLTSGSPPGELFF
>TRBV7-2|TRBJ2-1|.|.
TGTGCCAGCAGCCTACTCGGAGGGGGTGAGCAGTTCTTC
CASSLLGGGEQFF
>TRBV6-5|TRBJ1-3|.|.
TGTGCCAGCAGTTACTCGGTTGGGGTAGGAAACACCATATATTTT
CASSYSVGVGNTIYF
>TRBV27|TRBJ2-7|TRBD1|.
TGTGCCAGCAGTACGACAGGGGGGACCTACGAGCAGTACTTC
CASSTTGGTYEQYF
>TRBV4-1|TRBJ2-2|.|.
TGCGCCAGCAGCCAACGGGGCCCTAGTGGGGAGCTGTTTTTT
CASSQRGPSGELFF
>TRBV28|TRBJ1-4|TRBD1|.
TGTGCCAGCAGTTACCTCTCCGGGACAGATGAAAAACTGTTTTTT
CASSYLSGTDEKLFF
>TRBV28|TRBJ1-1|TRBD1|.
TGTGCCAGTACCGGGACAGGGGTTCAAAGGTCGTTCGGAGGTTTCTTT
CASTGTGVQRSFGGFF
>TRBV29-1|TRBJ1-2|.|.
TGCAGCGTTGAAAAATCGGCCCAGGCCCTAGGTGGCTACACCTTC
CSVEKSAQALGGYTF
>TRBV29-1|TRBJ1-1|.|.
TGCAGCGCCGCGGGAGGGGTGGGTGAGGCTTTCTTT
CSAAGGVGEAFF
>TRBV5-1|TRBJ2-5|TRBD1|.
TGCGCCACCAACATCTTACCCCAGGGGGCGAGGGAGACCCAGTACTTC
CATNILPQGARETQYF
>TRBV28|TRBJ1-2|.|.
TGTGCCAGCAGTTCCGAAAAGACCCGACAGAGGGACTATGGCTACACCTTC
CASSSEKTRQRDYGYTF
>TRBV18|TRBJ1-1|.|.
TGTGCCAGCTCACCGGGGGCTAGGGGTGGGAACACTGAAGCTTTCTTT
CASSPGARGGNTEAFF
>TRBV5-1|TRBJ2-1|TRBD1|.
TGCGCCAGCAGCGGGGGACAGCTCTCCTACAATGAGCAGTTCTTC
CASSGGQLSYNEQFF
>TRBV18|TRBJ2-7|TRBD2|.
TGTGCCAGCTCACCACCACTAGCGGGAGACTACGAGCAGTACTTC
CASSPPLAGDYEQYF
>TRBV30|TRBJ1-6|.|.
TGTGCCTGGAGTCGATCGGGGAGCCCACCCCTCCACTTT
CAWSRSGSPPLHF
>TRBV9|TRBJ1-2|.|.
TGTGCCAGCAGCGTGGAGGGGTCGGGAGGCTACACCTTC
CASSVEGSGGYTF
>TRBV19|TRBJ2-7|.|.
TGTGCCAGTAGTATAAGAGACGGCAACTCCTACGAGCAGTACTTC
CASSIRDGNSYEQYF
>TRBV30|TRBJ1-5|TRBD1|.
TGTGCCTGGAGTAGACCAGGGGGCACTAGGGATCAGCCCCAGCATTTT
CAWSRPGGTRDQPQHF
>TRBV9|TRBJ2-7|.|.
TGTGCCAGCAGCGTAGGGGGCCCGGAATTCTACGAGCAGTACTTC
CASSVGGPEFYEQYF
>TRBV2|TRBJ2-7|.|once
TGTGCCAGCAGTGAGGGGCACACCTACGAGCAGTACTTC
CASSEGHTYEQYF
>TRBV4-2|TRBJ1-5|.|.
TGTGCCAGCAGCCAAGTGGGGAGGGCGGGTCAGCCCCAGCATTTT
CASSQVGRAGQPQHF
>TRBV6-5|TRBJ1-5|.|.
TGTGCCAGCAGTTACTCGCAGGGCATGAATCAGCCCCAGCATTTT
CASSYSQGMNQPQHF
>TRBV7-9|TRBJ1-5|.|.
TGTGCCAGCAGCTTAGCGCTGGGGGATCAGCCCCAGCATTTT
CASSLALGDQPQHF